Sequencing of this T cell receptor beta chain was carried out in a study of cytomegalovirus exposure and HLA in healthy donors. PCR employed 60 Vbeta and 13 Jbeta primers. The table came from immunoSEQ multiplex PCR; TCRdb's copy has only in-frame clones and leaves some out. The sample gives about 43,000 clones, around 58% of which show up once; around 13% is in the top ten. This receptor was taken from a man in his sixties in good health and CMV-seropositive. The material sequenced was PBMCs.

The CDR3 nucleotides are TGTGCCATCAGCGAGCCCGGAACGGGAGCGAAAGATACGCAGTATTTT. Residues: CAISEPGTGAKDTQYF. The chain is built from TRBV10-3 and TRBJ2-3; D perhaps matches TRBD2 (6 bases). Trimming left V 6 bases short and J 5 bases short, with 21 bases between. The CDR3 consists of 16 residues. Germline values: CDR1 ENHRY, CDR2 SYGVKD.